This T cell receptor (beta chain) was sequenced in a study of OX40 agonist ivuxolimab in advanced cancers. About the study: As their treatment, patients were administered ivuxolimab, an agonistic anti-OX40 (CD134) antibody. Patients were roughly 81% male with ages about 23 to 90, mean 60.

Only in-frame clones appear in the TCRdb table, and some are missing; sequencing was by immunoSEQ multiplex PCR. Of roughly 20,000 clones listed, approximately 83% are singletons. V trimming: 0 bases; J trimming: 7 bases; junction bases outside the gene matches: 5. Germline V CDR1 and CDR2: SGHTA, FQGTGA. The CDR3 has 15 amino acids. This TCR derives from an adult with an advanced solid tumor such as melanoma, head and neck, liver or kidney cancer. The chain recombines TRBV7-3 with TRBJ2-1, with 8 nucleotides matching TRBD2. Sequenced material: CD4+ or CD8+ T cells sorted from blood, taken in a trial of the OX40 agonist ivuxolimab. As DNA, the CDR3 is TGTGCCAGCAGCTTAACAGGCGCTAGCGGGAATGAGCAGTTCTTC. Translated, it gives CASSLTGASGNEQFF.